Described below is a single TCR beta chain sequence and its context. This entry belongs to a study of blood T cell repertoires in COVID-19. Study overall: Specimens from acute and convalescent COVID-19 originated in the United States, Italy and Spain.

V lost 4 bases and J lost 10, with 32 bases in between. This CDR3 is built from 19 residues. The germline V gene has CDR1 SGHRS and CDR2 YFSETQ. While infection was still active, Seattle patients were enrolled and then followed longitudinally. In the original workflow: Reference gene primer amplification gave estimated nucleated cell counts. TCRdb's copy holds only in-frame clones and misses some; the assay was immunoSEQ multiplex PCR. V, J and clone size derive from that table, while D and trimming were established from the DNA sequence. Of about 120,000 clones listed, around 83% are singletons. The J gene is TRBJ2-2, the V gene TRBV5-1; TRBD1 is a possible D gene (6 bases). The sequenced sample consisted of peripheral blood. This clonotype originated in a woman aged 60-75 years with COVID-19, enrolled during active disease. The CDR3 protein is CASSNEGLAQGDVRVELFF. CDR3 DNA: TGCGCCAGCAGCAACGAAGGTCTAGCACAGGGTGATGTCCGGGTGGAGCTGTTTTTT.